A selection of T cell receptor beta chains follows, all from one sample in a study of shared clonotypes between healthy human individuals. Repertoires were generated with immunoSEQ multiplex PCR, while TCRdb's copy carries only in-frame clones and drops some. The sample has some 2 million clones, around 96% seen once. Sequencing was performed on naive CD8+ T cells sorted from blood. All receptors come from a man aged 18 to 35 in good health. Both conserved end residues are part of each CDR3. D genes are given only for firm matches. The size of a clone is reported for some rows only, either as once, few or many, or as a class for expanded clones.

d_call	v_call	j_call	clone_size	cdr3_nt	cdr3_aa
NA	TRBV5-6	TRBJ1-6	NA	TGTGCCAGCAGCTACCTCCGGGACACGTTCTATAATTCACCCCTCCACTTT	CASSYLRDTFYNSPLHF
TRBD1	TRBV19	TRBJ1-1	NA	TGTGCCAGTAGTTCCACAGGGGAGGACACTGAAGCTTTCTTT	CASSSTGEDTEAFF
NA	TRBV2	TRBJ2-7	NA	TGTGCCAGCAGTTTACAGGAATTCGAGCAGTACTTC	CASSLQEFEQYF
TRBD1	TRBV27	TRBJ2-1	NA	TGTGCCAGCAGTTTTTTAAGTGACAGGGGGCCTGCAGACAATGAGCAGTTCTTC	CASSFLSDRGPADNEQFF
NA	TRBV6-5	TRBJ1-2	NA	TGTGCCAGCAGTTACAGCCATAACTATGGCTACACCTTC	CASSYSHNYGYTF
NA	TRBV5-6	TRBJ2-5	NA	TGTGCCAGCAGCTGGGGGGACTTCCAAGAGACCCAGTACTTC	CASSWGDFQETQYF
TRBD1	TRBV28	TRBJ1-4	NA	TGTGCCAGCAGTTACGAGACAGGGGGTGAAAAACTGTTTTTT	CASSYETGGEKLFF
NA	TRBV6-5	TRBJ1-1	NA	TGTGCCAGCAGCCTAGACAAGGGGAACACTGAAGCTTTCTTT	CASSLDKGNTEAFF
TRBD2	TRBV7-9	TRBJ2-1	NA	TGTGCCAGCAGCACCAGACTAGCGGAGTCCTACAATGAGCAGTTCTTC	CASSTRLAESYNEQFF
NA	TRBV4-1	TRBJ1-2	NA	TGCGCCAGCAGCCAAGACGCTGCGACAGACTATGGCTACACCTTC	CASSQDAATDYGYTF
NA	TRBV15	TRBJ1-1	NA	TGTGCCACCAGTCCCGGGGTGGTAGCGAGAAACACTGAAGCTTTCTTT	CATSPGVVARNTEAFF
NA	TRBV10-2	TRBJ2-1	NA	TGCGCCAGCAAGGCGGGGTCATACCCCCGAGATGAGCAGTTCTTC	CASKAGSYPRDEQFF
NA	TRBV9	TRBJ1-2	once	TGTGCCAGCAGCGTAGGACTGTCGGCAGGCTTATATGGCTACACCTTC	CASSVGLSAGLYGYTF
TRBD1	TRBV5-6	TRBJ2-7	NA	TGTGCCAGCAGCTCCGGGACAGCATTTCTCTCCTCCTACGAGCAGTACTTC	CASSSGTAFLSSYEQYF
TRBD1	TRBV6-5	TRBJ2-7	NA	TGTGCCAGCAGAACACCGGGACAGGCCTACGAGCAGTACTTC	CASRTPGQAYEQYF
NA	TRBV29-1	TRBJ1-2	NA	TGCAGCGTTGAGGAGGGGATCGGCTATGGCTACACCTTC	CSVEEGIGYGYTF
NA	TRBV7-9	TRBJ1-1	NA	TGTGCCAGCAGCGAACAGGGTTCCCGAGCTTTCTTT	CASSEQGSRAFF
TRBD1	TRBV25-1	TRBJ2-7	NA	TGTGCCAGCAGTGAGGGACAGGGGCCATATTACGAGCAGTACTTC	CASSEGQGPYYEQYF
TRBD2	TRBV5-8	TRBJ2-1	NA	TGTGCCAGCAGCAGGGGACTAGCGGTCTACAACGAGCAGTTCTTC	CASSRGLAVYNEQFF
NA	TRBV7-9	TRBJ1-1	NA	TGTGCCAGCAGCCCCCCGGCAGGTTTGAACACTGAAGCTTTCTTT	CASSPPAGLNTEAFF
TRBD2	TRBV11-2	TRBJ2-2	NA	TGTGCCAGCAGCTTATTAGCGGGAACGAACACCGGGGAGCTGTTTTTT	CASSLLAGTNTGELFF
NA	TRBV9	TRBJ1-2	NA	TGTGCCAGCAGCGAGGCGGGAGGCTACACCTTC	CASSEAGGYTF
TRBD2	TRBV27	TRBJ2-2	NA	TGTGCCAGCAGGACTAGCGCCGGCACCGGGGAGCTGTTTTTT	CASRTSAGTGELFF
TRBD2	TRBV29-1	TRBJ2-7	NA	TGCAGCGTTCGGGGGGGATCCTACGAGCAGTACTTC	CSVRGGSYEQYF
TRBD2	TRBV7-8	TRBJ2-7	NA	TGTGCCAGCAGCAACTACATAGATGAGGGACTAGCGGGAGGGCCGATCCACGAGCAGTACTTC	CASSNYIDEGLAGGPIHEQYF
NA	TRBV9	TRBJ2-3	NA	TGTGCCAGCAGCGTTTGGGGTTCAGATACGCAGTATTTT	CASSVWGSDTQYF